This T cell receptor beta chain comes out of a study of shared clonotypes between healthy human individuals. Findings and caveats of the study: Four donors shared roughly 5% of their naive CD4 clonotypes.

Sequencing used immunoSEQ multiplex PCR; TCRdb keeps in-frame clones, though not all of them. The sample gives hundreds of thousands of clones, roughly 70% of which show up once; 1.5% to 2% is in the top ten. Of note for this clone: No antigen is known for it.

With 2 bases removed from V and 4 bases from J, the gap between germline ends came to 9 bases. CDR3 length: 14 residues. CDR1 is MDHEN, CDR2 SYDVKM, per germline. The chain has TRBV28 and TRBJ2-1, with D perhaps matching TRBD1 (5 bases). The TCR sequence derives from a woman in her twenties or thirties in good health. The sequencing sample was made of memory CD4+ T cells sorted from blood. Indicated subset: CD45RA-negative fraction. CDR3 coding DNA: TGTGCCAGCAGTTTAGGTAGGGGATACAATGAGCAGTTCTTC. This codes for CASSLGRGYNEQFF.